This T cell receptor (beta chain) came from a study of cytomegalovirus exposure and HLA in healthy donors. The overall study: From HLA-typed donors, an early data release held tens of millions of unique TCRs. Findings and caveats of the study: Cytomegalovirus-associated TCR beta chains were listed, numbering 164.

In the case of this clone: The antigen remains undetermined.

Nominally healthy donors provided the samples, though records likely missed some immune exposures. PCR primers comprised 60 Vbeta and 13 Jbeta primers. Assay: immunoSEQ multiplex PCR; the TCRdb copy retains only in-frame clones and omits some. The sample has fewer than 200,000 clones; roughly 70% are singletons. The V end lost 1 base, the J end lost 8 bases, and 14 bases lay between the germline ends. This CDR3 is 13 amino acids long. Germline V gives CDR1 GTSNPN, CDR2 SVGIG (reference sequence). This TCR was sampled from a woman aged 45-60 years in good health and CMV-seropositive. The chain links TRBV30 to TRBJ1-2; D remains unclear. Input material: PBMCs. CDR3 DNA: TGTGCCTGGAGTGAGAGGGTTGGGTACGGCTACACCTTC. Its protein product is CAWSERVGYGYTF.